The rows below give T cell receptor beta chains drawn from one sample of a study of blood T cell repertoires in COVID-19. Measured with immunoSEQ multiplex PCR; TCRdb has only the in-frame clones, and not every one. Here the sample spans 200,000 to 300,000 clones, over 75% being singletons. The sample was peripheral blood. The receptors stem from a human donor in a cohort sampled during active COVID-19. Both conserved end residues are trimmed from each CDR3. The order of the fields is V gene, J gene, CDR3 protein.

TRBV18,TRBJ1-2,ASSPATGDGYT
TRBV27,TRBJ1-2,ASSYSGNRGYGYT
TRBV3-1/TRBV3-2,TRBJ1-1,ASSPRDRGGMNTEAF
TRBV28,TRBJ1-6,ASSPQGGFGPYNSPLH
TRBV7-8,TRBJ2-5,ASSSSGGVINKETQY
TRBV19,TRBJ1-5,ASSIVLELPNQPQH
TRBV7-9,TRBJ1-1,ASSFHDRGRAF
TRBV29-1,TRBJ2-7,SVPGQGYYEQY
TRBV7-8,TRBJ2-2,ASERVNTGELF
TRBV12-3/TRBV12-4,TRBJ2-7,ASSFPRQGQY
TRBV27,TRBJ1-2,ASSLSGRGASSVHGYT
TRBV6-1,TRBJ2-5,ASSERVSSETQY
TRBV5-1,TRBJ2-1,ASSLATRNEQF
TRBV7-9,TRBJ1-5,ASSFPAWEQPQH
TRBV19,TRBJ1-5,ASGPDLSNQPQH
TRBV28,TRBJ1-4,ASREQGNEKLF
TRBV11-3,TRBJ1-1,ASSLSAGTEAF
TRBV4-1,TRBJ2-7,ASSPNLDREQY
TRBV18,TRBJ2-5,ASSLRTGMKTQY
TRBV12-3/TRBV12-4,TRBJ2-7,ASRGDDYYEQY
TRBV19,TRBJ2-3,ASSRGTADTQY
TRBV7-2,TRBJ2-7,ASSLLRGYEQY
TRBV7-2,TRBJ2-1,ASSFSGTSGNNEQF
TRBV4-3,TRBJ2-1,ASSRGGYNEQF
TRBV7-3,TRBJ1-6,ASSPQGQGYNSPLH
TRBV2,TRBJ1-4,ASSGGVNEKLF
TRBV19,TRBJ2-7,ASSIGSSGGINEQY
TRBV12-3/TRBV12-4,TRBJ1-2,ASSFGSGGYT
TRBV4-2,TRBJ2-7,ASSQTETTYEQY
TRBV5-1,TRBJ2-3,ARTFRDTRPDTQY
TRBV11-3,TRBJ2-6,ASSTGQGVSGANVLT
TRBV15,TRBJ1-5,ATSRAGSNQPQH
TRBV5-1,TRBJ1-2,ASSLVGTGVLVVDGYT
TRBV5-6,TRBJ2-7,ASSSGGRLYEQY
TRBV13,TRBJ1-1,ASSPNSGLGAF
TRBV7-2,TRBJ1-5,ASSLTGTGSNQPQH
TRBV27,TRBJ2-1,ASSLSQSDEQF
TRBV6-5,TRBJ2-7,ASRTAGTSFYEQY
TRBV29-1,TRBJ1-5,SGATGANQPQH
TRBV12-3/TRBV12-4,TRBJ1-1,ASSFSGGTEAF
TRBV6-1,TRBJ2-4,ASSEGQYSKNIQY
TRBV5-1,TRBJ1-1,ASSITGQLNTEAF
TRBV6-2/TRBV6-3,TRBJ1-5,ASSYSGEGTSNQPQH
TRBV24-1,TRBJ2-5,ATSDPRTPQETQY
TRBV5-5,TRBJ1-1,ASSLTTGKNTEAF
TRBV15,TRBJ2-5,ATSRDRAGGAEETQY
TRBV28,TRBJ2-1,ASSLIQGVRNEQF
TRBV3-1/TRBV3-2,TRBJ2-5,ASGTGTSGSKTQY
TRBV4-3,TRBJ1-6,ASSQEGQGYNSPLH
TRBV27,TRBJ1-2,ASSLVPQGTGDGYT
TRBV6-5,TRBJ1-6,ASSQTTGTNSPLH
TRBV6-4,TRBJ2-1,ARSGTSGRNEQF
TRBV24-1,TRBJ1-5,ATSAHPSGTMLSGGWDQPQH
TRBV29-1,TRBJ1-3,SVGEGNSGNTIY
TRBV7-8,TRBJ2-5,ASSLGLASETQY
TRBV7-2,TRBJ1-5,ASSEQGPNQPQH
TRBV7-2,TRBJ2-2,ASSLDSTSNTGELF